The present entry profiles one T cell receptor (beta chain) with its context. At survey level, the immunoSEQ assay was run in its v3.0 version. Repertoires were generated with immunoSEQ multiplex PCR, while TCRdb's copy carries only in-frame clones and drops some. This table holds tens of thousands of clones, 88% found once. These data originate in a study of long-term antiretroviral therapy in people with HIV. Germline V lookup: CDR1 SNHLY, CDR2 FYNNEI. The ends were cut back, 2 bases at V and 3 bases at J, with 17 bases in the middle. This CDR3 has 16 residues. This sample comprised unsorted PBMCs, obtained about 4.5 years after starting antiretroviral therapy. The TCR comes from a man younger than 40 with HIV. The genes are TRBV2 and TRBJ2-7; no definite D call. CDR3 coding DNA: TGTGCCAGCAGTGAATGGGGAATCCCCATGGACTACGAGCAGTACTTC. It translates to CASSEWGIPMDYEQYF.